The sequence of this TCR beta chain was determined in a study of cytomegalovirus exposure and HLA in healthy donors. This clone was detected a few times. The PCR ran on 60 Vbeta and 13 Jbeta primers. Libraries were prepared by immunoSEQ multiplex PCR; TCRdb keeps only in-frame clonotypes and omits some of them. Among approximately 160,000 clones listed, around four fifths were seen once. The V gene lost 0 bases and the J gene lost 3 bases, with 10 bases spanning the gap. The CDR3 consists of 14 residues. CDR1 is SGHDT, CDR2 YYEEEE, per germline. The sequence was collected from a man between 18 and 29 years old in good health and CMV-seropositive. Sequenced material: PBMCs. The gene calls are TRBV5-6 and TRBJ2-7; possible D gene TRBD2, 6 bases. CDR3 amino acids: CASSLGLGHYEQYF. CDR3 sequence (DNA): TGTGCCAGCAGCTTGGGACTAGGGCACTACGAGCAGTACTTC.